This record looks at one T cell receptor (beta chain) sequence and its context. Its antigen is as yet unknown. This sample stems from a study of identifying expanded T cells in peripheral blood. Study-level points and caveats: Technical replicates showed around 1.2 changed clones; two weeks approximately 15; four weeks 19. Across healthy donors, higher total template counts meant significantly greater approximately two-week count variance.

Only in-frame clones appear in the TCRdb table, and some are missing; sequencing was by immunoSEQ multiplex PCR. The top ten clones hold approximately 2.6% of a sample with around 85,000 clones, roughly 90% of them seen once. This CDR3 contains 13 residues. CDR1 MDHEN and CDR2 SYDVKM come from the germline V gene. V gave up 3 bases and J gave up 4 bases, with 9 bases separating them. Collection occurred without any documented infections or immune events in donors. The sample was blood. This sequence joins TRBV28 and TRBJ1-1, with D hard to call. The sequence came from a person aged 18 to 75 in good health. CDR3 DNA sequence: TGTGCCAGCAGTTTTGGCAGAGGCACTGAAGCTTTCTTT. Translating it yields CASSFGRGTEAFF.